The present T cell receptor beta chain was sequenced within a study of T cell responses to AZD1222 COVID-19 vaccine. In the case of this clone: Its antigen is as yet unknown.

Whole-study findings and limits: Only five to seven individuals given AZD1222 were seropositive at baseline.

Germline assignment: CDR1 SGDLS and CDR2 YYNGEE. This CDR3 has 17 amino acids. Trimming left V 0 bases short and J 1 base short, with 13 bases between. Produced via immunoSEQ multiplex PCR; TCRdb's table is partial and in-frame only. Of 55,000 to 85,000 clones in the sample, 84% were seen once. The TCR sequence derives from an adult in good health. The chain joins TRBV9 to TRBJ1-4; unclear D gene. Sequencing was performed on peripheral blood, taken on day 0 of AZD1222 vaccination. CDR3 in DNA: TGTGCCAGCAGCGTAGCGGCCGGGGTGGGAACTAATGAAAAACTGTTTTTT. Its protein is CASSVAAGVGTNEKLFF.